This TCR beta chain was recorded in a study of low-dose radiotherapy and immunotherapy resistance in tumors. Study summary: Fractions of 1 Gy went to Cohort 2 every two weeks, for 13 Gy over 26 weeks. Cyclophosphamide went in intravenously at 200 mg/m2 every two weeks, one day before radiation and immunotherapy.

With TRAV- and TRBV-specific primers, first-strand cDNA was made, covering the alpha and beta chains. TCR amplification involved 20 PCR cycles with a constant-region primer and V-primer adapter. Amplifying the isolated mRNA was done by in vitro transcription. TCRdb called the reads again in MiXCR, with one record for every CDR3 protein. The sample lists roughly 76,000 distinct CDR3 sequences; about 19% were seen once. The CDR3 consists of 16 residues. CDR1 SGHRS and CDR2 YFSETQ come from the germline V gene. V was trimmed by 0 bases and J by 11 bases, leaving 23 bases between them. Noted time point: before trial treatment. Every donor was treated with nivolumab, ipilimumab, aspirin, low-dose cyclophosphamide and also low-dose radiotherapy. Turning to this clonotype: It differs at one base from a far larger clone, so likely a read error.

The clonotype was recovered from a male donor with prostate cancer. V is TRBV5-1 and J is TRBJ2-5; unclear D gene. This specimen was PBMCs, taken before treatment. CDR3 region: CASSLEVGQAYNEQYF. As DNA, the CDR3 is TGCGCCAGCAGCTTGGAGGTGGGCCAAGCTTACAATGAGCAGTACTTC.